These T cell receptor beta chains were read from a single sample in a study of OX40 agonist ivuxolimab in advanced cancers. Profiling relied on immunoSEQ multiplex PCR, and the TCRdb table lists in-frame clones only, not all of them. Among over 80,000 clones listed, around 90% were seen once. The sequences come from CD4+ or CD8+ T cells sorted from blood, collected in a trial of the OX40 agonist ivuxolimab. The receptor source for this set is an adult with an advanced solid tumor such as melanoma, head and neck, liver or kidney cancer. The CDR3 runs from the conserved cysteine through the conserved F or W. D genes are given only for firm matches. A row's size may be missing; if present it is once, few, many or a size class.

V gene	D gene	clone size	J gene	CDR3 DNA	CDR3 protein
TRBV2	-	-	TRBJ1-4	TGTGCCAACCAGCGATCGCTTACTGAAAAACTGTTTTTT	CANQRSLTEKLFF
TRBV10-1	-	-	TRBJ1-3	TGCGCCACTCGTCAGCGACCGATCTACTGTGGAAACACCATATATTTT	CATRQRPIYCGNTIYF
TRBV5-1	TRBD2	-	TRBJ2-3	TGCGCCAGCAGCGCACTAGCGGGGGAGACAGATACGCAGTATTTT	CASSALAGETDTQYF
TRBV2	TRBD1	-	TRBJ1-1	TGTGCCAGCAGTGTACCAGGGGGCAGGAACACTGAAGCTTTCTTT	CASSVPGGRNTEAFF
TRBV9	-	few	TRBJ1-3	TGTGCCAGCAGCGTAGGCTCTGGAAACACCATATATTTT	CASSVGSGNTIYF
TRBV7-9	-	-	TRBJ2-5	TGTGCCAGCAGCTTAGCGCGGTTGGAGACCCAGTACTTC	CASSLARLETQYF
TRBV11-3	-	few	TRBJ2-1	TGTGCCAGCAGCTTAGCGAGTAGCGGCTACAATGAGCAGTTCTTC	CASSLASSGYNEQFF
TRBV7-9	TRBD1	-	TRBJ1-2	TGTGCCAGCAGCCTCGGACAGGTTGACTATGGCTACACCTTC	CASSLGQVDYGYTF
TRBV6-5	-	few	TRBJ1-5	TGTGCCAGCAGCCGTCTCGACAGCTGGGATCAGCCCCAGCATTTT	CASSRLDSWDQPQHF
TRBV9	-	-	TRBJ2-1	TGTGCCAGCAGCGTAGATCTGGGTAACAATGAGCAGTTCTTC	CASSVDLGNNEQFF
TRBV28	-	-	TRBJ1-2	TGTGCCAGCAGCCCGGCCGGTAACTATGGCTACACCTTC	CASSPAGNYGYTF
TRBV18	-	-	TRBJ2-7	TGTGCCAGCTCCCCGAAGCAGGTTCTAGGTTCGGAAGAGCAGTACTTC	CASSPKQVLGSEEQYF
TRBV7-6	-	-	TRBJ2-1	TGTGCCAGCAGCTGGGTTGAGGACAATGAGCAGTTCTTC	CASSWVEDNEQFF
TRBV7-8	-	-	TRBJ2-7	TGTGCCAGCAGCTATCGGCGGTGGAGCTCCTACGAGCAGTACTTC	CASSYRRWSSYEQYF
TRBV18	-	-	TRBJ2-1	TGTGCCAGCTCACCGAAATCAGGGCTGGGGTTCTTC	CASSPKSGLGFF
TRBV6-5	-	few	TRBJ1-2	TGTGCCAGCAGTCGTGACCAGGGGCCCCCCTGGGGCTACACCTTC	CASSRDQGPPWGYTF
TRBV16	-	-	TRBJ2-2	TGTGCCAGCAGCCAATCCCCCACCGGGGAGCTGTTTTTT	CASSQSPTGELFF
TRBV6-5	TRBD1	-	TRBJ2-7	TGTGCCAGCAGTTACTCAGCCAGGGGGATCTCCTACGAGCAGTACTTC	CASSYSARGISYEQYF
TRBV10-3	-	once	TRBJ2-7	TGTGCCATCAGTGAGTCTGGATCCTCCTACGAGCAGTACTTC	CAISESGSSYEQYF
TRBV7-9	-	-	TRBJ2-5	TGTGCCAGCAGCTTAGTCCTCGGTAGCGGCCTCCAAGAGACCCAGTACTTC	CASSLVLGSGLQETQYF
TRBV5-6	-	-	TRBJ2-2	TGTGCCAGCAGCTTGGCCCCTTTGGCAGGGGAGCTGTTTTTT	CASSLAPLAGELFF
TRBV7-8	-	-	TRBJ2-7	TGTGCCAGCAGCTTAGGCAGCGCATTGGGGGGCGAGCAGTACTTC	CASSLGSALGGEQYF
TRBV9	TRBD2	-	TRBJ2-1	TGTGCCAGCAGCGTAGGAAGCAGCGGGAGTATCGCTGAGCAGTTCTTC	CASSVGSSGSIAEQFF
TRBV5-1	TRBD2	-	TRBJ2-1	TGCGCCAGCAGCTTGGACGGGGCTAGCGGGAATCGGTTCTTC	CASSLDGASGNRFF
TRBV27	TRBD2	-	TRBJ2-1	TGTGCCAGCAGTACCCTAGCGGGAGGGCCTAGTGAGCAGTTCTTC	CASSTLAGGPSEQFF
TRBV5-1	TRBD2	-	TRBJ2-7	TGCGCCAGCAGAGGCTTAGTCGCAAGCGGGACCTACGAGCAGTACTTC	CASRGLVASGTYEQYF
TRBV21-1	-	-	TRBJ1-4	TGTGCCAGCAGCACTTGGGACCCGCAAACTAATGAAAAACTGTTTTTT	CASSTWDPQTNEKLFF
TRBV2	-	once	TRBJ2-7	TGTGCCAGCAGTGGCCAGTCCTACGAGCAGTACTTC	CASSGQSYEQYF
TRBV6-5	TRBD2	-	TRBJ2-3	TGTGCCAGCAGTTTTAGCGGGAGGACCGCAGATACGCAGTATTTT	CASSFSGRTADTQYF
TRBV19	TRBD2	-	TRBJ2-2	TGTGCCAGTACAAACCGGTGGGGACTAGCGGGAACGAACACCGGGGAGCTGTTTTTT	CASTNRWGLAGTNTGELFF
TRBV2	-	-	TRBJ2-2	TGTGCCAGCAGTCCGACCAACACCGGGGAGCTGTTTTTT	CASSPTNTGELFF
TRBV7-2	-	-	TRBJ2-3	TGTGCCAGCAGCTTCCAAAACACAGATACGCAGTATTTT	CASSFQNTDTQYF
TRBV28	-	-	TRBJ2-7	TGTGCCAGCAGTTTCAGTCGTCCGCGTTCACCTACCTACGAGCAGTACTTC	CASSFSRPRSPTYEQYF